This T cell receptor (beta chain) was found in a study of blood T cell repertoires in COVID-19. This CDR3 has 17 amino acids. V was clipped by 4 bases and J by 0 bases, with 15 bases between them. CDR1 LGHNA and CDR2 YSLEER come from the germline V gene. Sequencing was performed with immunoSEQ multiplex PCR; in TCRdb, only in-frame clones are kept and a portion is missing. This table has about 240,000 clones, around 86% appearing once. This TCR derives from a woman in her 70s with active or convalescent COVID-19. Material: peripheral blood. The rearrangement links TRBV4-3 to TRBJ2-2; no firm D call. Here the CDR3 reads CASSPRRYSANTGELFF. In nucleotides, the CDR3 is TGCGCCAGCAGCCCCCGCCGCTACTCCGCGAACACCGGGGAGCTGTTTTTT.